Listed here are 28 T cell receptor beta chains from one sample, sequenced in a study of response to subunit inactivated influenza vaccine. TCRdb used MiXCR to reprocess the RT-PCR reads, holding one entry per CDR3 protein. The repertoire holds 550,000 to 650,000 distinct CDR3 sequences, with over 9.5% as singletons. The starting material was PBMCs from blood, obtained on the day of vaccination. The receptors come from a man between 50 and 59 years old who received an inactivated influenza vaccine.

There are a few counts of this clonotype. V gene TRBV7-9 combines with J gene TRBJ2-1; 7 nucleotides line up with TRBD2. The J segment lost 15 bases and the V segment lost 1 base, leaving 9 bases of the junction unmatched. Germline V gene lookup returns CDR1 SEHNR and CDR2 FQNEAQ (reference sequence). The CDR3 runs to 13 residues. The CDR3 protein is CASSLEGASGGFF. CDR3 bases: TGTGCCAGCAGCTTAGAGGGAGCATCGGGGGGGTTCTTC.

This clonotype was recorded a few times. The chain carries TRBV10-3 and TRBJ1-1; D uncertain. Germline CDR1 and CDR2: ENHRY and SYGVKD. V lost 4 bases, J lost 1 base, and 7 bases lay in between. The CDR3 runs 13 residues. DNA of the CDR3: TGTGCCATCAGTGGGCTTGGGAACACTGAAGCTTTCTTT. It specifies CAISGLGNTEAFF.

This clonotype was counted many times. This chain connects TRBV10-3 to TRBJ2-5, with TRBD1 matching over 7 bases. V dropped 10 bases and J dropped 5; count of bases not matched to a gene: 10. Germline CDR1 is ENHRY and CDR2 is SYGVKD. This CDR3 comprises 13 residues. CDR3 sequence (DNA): TGTGCCAGCTCTGGACAGGCGATTGAGACCCAGTACTTC. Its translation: CASSGQAIETQYF.

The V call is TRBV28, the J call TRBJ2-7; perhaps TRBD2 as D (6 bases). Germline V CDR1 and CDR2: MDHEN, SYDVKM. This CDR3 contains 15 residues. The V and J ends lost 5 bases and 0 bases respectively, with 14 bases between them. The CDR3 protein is CASSGGSSPSYEQYF. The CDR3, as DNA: TGTGCCAGCAGTGGGGGGAGCTCCCCCTCCTACGAGCAGTACTTC.

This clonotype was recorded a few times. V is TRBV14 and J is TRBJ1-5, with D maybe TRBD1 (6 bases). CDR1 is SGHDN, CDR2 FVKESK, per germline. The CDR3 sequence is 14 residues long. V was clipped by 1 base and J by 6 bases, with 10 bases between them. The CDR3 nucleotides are TGTGCCAGCAGCCAAGCAGGGGCCGCTCAGCCCCAGCATTTT. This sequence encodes CASSQAGAAQPQHF.

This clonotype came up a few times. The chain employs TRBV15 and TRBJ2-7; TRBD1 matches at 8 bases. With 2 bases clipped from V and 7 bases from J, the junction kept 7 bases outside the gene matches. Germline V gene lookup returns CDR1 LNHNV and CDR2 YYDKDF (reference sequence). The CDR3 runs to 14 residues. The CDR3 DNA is TGTGCCACCAGCAGACCCGGACAGGGCAGGGAGCAGTACTTC. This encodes CATSRPGQGREQYF.

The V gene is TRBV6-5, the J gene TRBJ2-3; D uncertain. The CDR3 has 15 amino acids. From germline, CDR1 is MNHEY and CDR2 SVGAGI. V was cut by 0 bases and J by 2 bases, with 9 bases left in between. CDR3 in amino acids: CASSYSYDATDTQYF. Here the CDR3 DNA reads TGTGCCAGCAGTTACTCCTATGACGCCACAGATACGCAGTATTTT.

The CDR3 spells CASSYSLGTSGLTDTQYF. DNA for the CDR3: TGTGCCAGCAGTTACTCTCTGGGGACTAGCGGCCTCACAGATACGCAGTATTTT. The rearrangement uses TRBV6-2 or TRBV6-3 and TRBJ2-3, with TRBD2 matching over 11 bases. V shed 0 bases, J shed 2 bases, and the junction held 7 bases outside the gene matches. The CDR3 runs 18 residues. Germline CDR1 is MNHEY and CDR2 is SVGEGT.

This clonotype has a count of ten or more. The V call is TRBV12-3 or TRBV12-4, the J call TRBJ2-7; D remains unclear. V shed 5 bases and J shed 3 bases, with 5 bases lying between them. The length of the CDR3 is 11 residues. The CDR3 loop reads CASSGRYEQYF. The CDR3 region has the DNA TGTGCCAGCAGTGGGCGCTACGAGCAGTACTTC.

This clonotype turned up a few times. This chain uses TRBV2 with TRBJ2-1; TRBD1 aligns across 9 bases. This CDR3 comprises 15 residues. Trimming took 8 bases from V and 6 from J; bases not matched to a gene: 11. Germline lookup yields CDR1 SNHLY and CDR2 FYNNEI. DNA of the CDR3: TGTGCCAGCGTGCCGGGACAGGGTAAGAGCAATGAGCAGTTCTTC. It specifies CASVPGQGKSNEQFF.

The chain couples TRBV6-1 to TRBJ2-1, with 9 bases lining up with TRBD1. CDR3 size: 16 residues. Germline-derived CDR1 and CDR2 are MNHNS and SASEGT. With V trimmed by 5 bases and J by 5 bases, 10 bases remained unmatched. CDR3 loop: CASSPRTGVINNEQFF. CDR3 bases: TGTGCCAGCAGTCCCCGGACAGGGGTTATCAACAATGAGCAGTTCTTC.

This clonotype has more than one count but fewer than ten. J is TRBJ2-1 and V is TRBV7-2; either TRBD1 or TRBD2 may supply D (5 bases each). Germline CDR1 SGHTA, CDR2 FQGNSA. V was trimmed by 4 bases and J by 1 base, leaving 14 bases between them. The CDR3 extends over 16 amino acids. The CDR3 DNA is TGTGCCAGCAGCTCCACGGGACCCCCGTCCTACAATGAGCAGTTCTTC. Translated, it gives CASSSTGPPSYNEQFF.

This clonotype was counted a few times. Written as DNA, the CDR3 is TGTGCCAGCAGCCAAGAGGGCGGGTACCAAGAGACCCAGTACTTC. This gives the protein CASSQEGGYQETQYF. The chain employs TRBV3-1 and TRBJ2-5; a weak D match, TRBD2 (5 bases). Germline V CDR1 and CDR2: LGHDT, YNNKEL (reference sequence). The V end lost 0 bases, the J end lost 0 bases, and 8 bases lay between the germline ends. This CDR3 has 15 residues.

The CDR3 DNA follows: TGCAGTGCTGACGGAAGCGGGGGAACAGATACGCAGTATTTT. Its translation is CSADGSGGTDTQYF. This sequence joins TRBV20-1 and TRBJ2-3, with 8 bases matching TRBD2. The CDR3 covers 14 residues. Trimming cost V 5 bases and J 3 bases; bases outside gene matches: 7. The V gene's germline CDR1 is DFQATT and CDR2 SNEGSKA (reference sequence).

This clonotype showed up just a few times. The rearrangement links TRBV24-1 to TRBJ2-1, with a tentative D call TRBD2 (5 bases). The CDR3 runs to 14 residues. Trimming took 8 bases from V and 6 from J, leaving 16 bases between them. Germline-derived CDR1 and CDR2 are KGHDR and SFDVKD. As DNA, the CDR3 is TGTGCCACCAAGACTAAAGAATCGAGCAATGAGCAGTTCTTC. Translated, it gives CATKTKESSNEQFF.

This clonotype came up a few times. CDR3 sequence reads: CASSQARDRIETQYF. DNA for the CDR3: TGTGCCAGCAGTCAGGCCAGGGACAGGATAGAGACCCAGTACTTC. V is TRBV28 and J is TRBJ2-5; 8 nucleotides match TRBD1. Germline-derived CDR1 and CDR2 are MDHEN and SYDVKM. The CDR3 totals 15 residues. Trimming at V came to 5 bases and at J to 4 bases, leaving 9 bases not matched to a gene.

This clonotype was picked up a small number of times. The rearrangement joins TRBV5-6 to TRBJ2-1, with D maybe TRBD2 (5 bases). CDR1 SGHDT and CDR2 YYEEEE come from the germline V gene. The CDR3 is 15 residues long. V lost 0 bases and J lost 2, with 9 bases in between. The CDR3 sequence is CASSLELGAYNEQFF. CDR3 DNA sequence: TGTGCCAGCAGCTTGGAGCTGGGAGCCTACAATGAGCAGTTCTTC.

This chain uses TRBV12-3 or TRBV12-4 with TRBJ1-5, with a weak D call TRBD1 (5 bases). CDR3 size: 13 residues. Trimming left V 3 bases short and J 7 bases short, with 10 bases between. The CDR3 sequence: CASSFQGKQPQHF. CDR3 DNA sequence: TGTGCCAGCAGTTTCCAGGGTAAACAGCCCCAGCATTTT.

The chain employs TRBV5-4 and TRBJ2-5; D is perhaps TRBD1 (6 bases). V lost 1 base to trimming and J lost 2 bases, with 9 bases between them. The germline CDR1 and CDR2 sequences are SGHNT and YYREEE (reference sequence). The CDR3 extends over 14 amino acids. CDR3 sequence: CASSLPGQQETQYF. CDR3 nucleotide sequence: TGTGCCAGCAGCTTGCCCGGACAGCAAGAGACCCAGTACTTC.

CDR3 sequence reads: CSVGTPIFF. The CDR3 bases are TGCAGCGTTGGGACCCCAATCTTCTTT. This sequence joins TRBV29-1 and TRBJ1-1; D gene ambiguous. The CDR3 extends over 9 amino acids. Germline-derived CDR1 and CDR2 are SQVTM and ANQGSEA. V shed 4 bases and J shed 14 bases, with 11 bases lying between them.

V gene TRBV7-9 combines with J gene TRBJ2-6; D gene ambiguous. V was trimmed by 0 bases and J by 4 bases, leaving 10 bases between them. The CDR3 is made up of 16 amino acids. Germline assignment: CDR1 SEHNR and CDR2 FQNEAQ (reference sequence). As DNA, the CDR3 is TGTGCCAGCAGCTTAGCGCGATTCTCAGGGGCCAACGTCCTGACTTTC. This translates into CASSLARFSGANVLTF.

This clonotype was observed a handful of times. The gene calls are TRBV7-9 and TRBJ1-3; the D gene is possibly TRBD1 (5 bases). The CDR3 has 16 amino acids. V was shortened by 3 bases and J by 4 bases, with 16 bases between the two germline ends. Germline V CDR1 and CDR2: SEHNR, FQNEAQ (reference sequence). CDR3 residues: CASSFGTFLGGNTIYF. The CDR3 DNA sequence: TGTGCCAGCAGCTTCGGGACGTTCCTCGGGGGAAACACCATATATTTT.

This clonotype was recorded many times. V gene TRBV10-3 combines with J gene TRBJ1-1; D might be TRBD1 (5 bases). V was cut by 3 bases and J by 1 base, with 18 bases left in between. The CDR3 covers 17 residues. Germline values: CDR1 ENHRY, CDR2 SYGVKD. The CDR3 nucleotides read TGTGCCATCAGTGAATTTCAAAGGGGTCTCGGGAACACTGAAGCTTTCTTT. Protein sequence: CAISEFQRGLGNTEAFF.

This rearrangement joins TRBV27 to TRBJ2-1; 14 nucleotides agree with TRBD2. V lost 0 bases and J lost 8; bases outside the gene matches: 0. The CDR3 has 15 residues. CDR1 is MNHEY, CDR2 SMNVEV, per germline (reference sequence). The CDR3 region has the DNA TGTGCCAGCAGTTTATCGACTAGCGGGAGGGATGAGCAGTTCTTC. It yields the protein CASSLSTSGRDEQFF.

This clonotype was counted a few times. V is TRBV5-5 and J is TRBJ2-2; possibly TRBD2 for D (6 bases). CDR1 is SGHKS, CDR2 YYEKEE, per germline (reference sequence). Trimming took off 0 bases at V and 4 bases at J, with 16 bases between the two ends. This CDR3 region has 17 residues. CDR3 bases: TGTGCCAGCAGCTTGGAGGTTCGGCAGGGACTCACCGGGGAGCTGTTTTTT. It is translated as CASSLEVRQGLTGELFF.

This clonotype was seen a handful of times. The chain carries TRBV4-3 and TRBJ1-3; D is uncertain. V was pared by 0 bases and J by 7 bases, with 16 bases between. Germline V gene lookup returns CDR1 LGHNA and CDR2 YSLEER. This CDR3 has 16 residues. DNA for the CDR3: TGCGCCAGCAGCCAAGAATATCAGTCGAGTGGGAACACCATATATTTT. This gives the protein CASSQEYQSSGNTIYF.

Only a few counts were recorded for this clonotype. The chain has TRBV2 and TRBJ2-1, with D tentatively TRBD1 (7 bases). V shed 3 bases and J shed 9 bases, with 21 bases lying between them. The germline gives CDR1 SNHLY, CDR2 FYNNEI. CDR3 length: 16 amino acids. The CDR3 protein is CASSEQGGSFTTEQFF. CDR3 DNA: TGTGCCAGCAGTGAGCAGGGGGGCTCATTTACCACTGAGCAGTTCTTC.

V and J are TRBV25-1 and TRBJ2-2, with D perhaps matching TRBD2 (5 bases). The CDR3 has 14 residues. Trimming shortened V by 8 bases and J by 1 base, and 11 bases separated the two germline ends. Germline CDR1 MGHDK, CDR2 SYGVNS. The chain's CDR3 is CASGGRLNTGELFF. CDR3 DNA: TGTGCCAGCGGCGGGCGGTTGAACACCGGGGAGCTGTTTTTT.